These 8 T cell receptor beta chains came from one sample sequenced in a study of blood T cell repertoires in COVID-19. The method was immunoSEQ multiplex PCR; TCRdb's version includes in-frame clones alone and lacks a portion of them. The sample comprises around 190,000 clones, 84% of which are singletons, and around 13% rests with the top ten. Material for sequencing was peripheral blood. Receptor source: a human donor in a cohort sampled during active COVID-19.

The V gene is TRBV5-1, the J gene TRBJ2-2; D might be TRBD2 (5 bases). Germline V gives CDR1 SGHRS, CDR2 YFSETQ. The germline V and J ends were trimmed by 4 bases and 3 bases, with 7 bases remaining between them. CDR3 length: 13 amino acids. As DNA, the CDR3 is TGCGCCAGCAGCCACGGGGACACCGGGGAGCTGTTTTTT. Its translation is CASSHGDTGELFF.

This chain links TRBV7-2 with TRBJ1-5; D may be TRBD1 (6 bases). Looked up from germline, CDR1 is SGHTA and CDR2 is FQGNSA. The length of the CDR3 is 15 residues. With 7 bases removed from V and 3 bases from J, the gap between germline ends came to 16 bases. The CDR3 DNA is TGTGCCAGCACCCAAAGGCAGGGGCCCAATCAGCCCCAGCATTTT. Its translation is CASTQRQGPNQPQHF.

CDR3 bases: TGTGCCAGTAGTGACAGGGGTCTGCACCAAGAGACCCAGTACTTC. This sequence encodes CASSDRGLHQETQYF. The chain is built from TRBV19 and TRBJ2-5; 8 bases are shared with TRBD1. Germline CDR1 is LNHDA and CDR2 is SQIVND (reference sequence). The CDR3 spans 15 residues. Trimming took 5 bases from V and 0 from J; bases not matched to a gene: 5. The variable domain in full, with the rest retrieved from reference TRBV19 and TRBJ2-5, is DGGITQSPKYLFRKEGQNVTLSCEQNLNHDAMYWYRQDPGQGLRLIYYSQIVNDFQKGDIAEGYSVSREKKESFPLTVTSAQKNPTAFYLCASSDRGLHQETQYFGPGTRLLVL.

The chain links TRBV7-2 to TRBJ2-4; 10 bases align to TRBD1. Germline V gives CDR1 SGHTA, CDR2 FQGNSA. V lost 0 bases, J lost 1 base, and 3 bases stayed unmatched. This CDR3 comprises 17 residues. The CDR3 DNA reads as TGTGCCAGCAGCTTAGCGGGACAGGGGAAGGCCAAAAACATTCAGTACTTC. The encoded protein is CASSLAGQGKAKNIQYF.

The rearrangement links TRBV18 to TRBJ2-1; the D is unclear. Germline V CDR1 and CDR2: KGHSH, LQKENI. There are 15 residues in the CDR3. The ends were cut back, 2 bases at V and 7 bases at J, with 15 bases in the middle. The CDR3 DNA follows: TGTGCCAGCTCACCAATCTTATCGTTCAGGAATGAGCAGTTCTTC. Translation: CASSPILSFRNEQFF.

The rearrangement links TRBV29-1 to TRBJ1-5, with 7 bases aligning to TRBD1. Trimming took 7 bases from V and 4 from J; bases not matched to a gene: 10. The CDR3 spans 14 residues. Germline lookup yields CDR1 SQVTM and CDR2 ANQGSEA. CDR3 in amino acids: CSASDRVFNQPQHF. The DNA of the CDR3 is TGCAGCGCCAGTGACAGGGTCTTTAATCAGCCCCAGCATTTT. The whole variable domain, filled in from reference TRBV29-1 and TRBJ1-5, reads SAVISQKPSRDICQRGTSLTIQCQVDSQVTMMFWYRQQPGQSLTLIATANQGSEATYESGFVIDKFPISRPNLTFSTLTVSNMSPEDSSIYLCSASDRVFNQPQHFGDGTRLSIL.

The V gene is TRBV5-8, the J gene TRBJ1-4; 9 nucleotides line up with TRBD1. The CDR3 is 15 residues long. Germline-derived CDR1 and CDR2 are SGHTS and YDEGEE. After removal of 1 base from V and 8 bases from J, the junction contained 6 bases not matched to a gene. CDR3 DNA: TGTGCCAGCAGCTTGTATGGGACAGGGAGAGAAAAACTGTTTTTT. Its protein product is CASSLYGTGREKLFF.

This sequence joins TRBV6-1 and TRBJ2-7; TRBD2 might be the D (6 bases). The ends were cut back, 2 bases at V and 2 bases at J, with 13 bases in the middle. This CDR3 region has 15 residues. The germline V gene has CDR1 MNHNS and CDR2 SASEGT. The CDR3, as DNA: TGTGCCAGCAGTGAAAGTCACGGGAGACCCTACGAGCAGTACTTC. It is translated as CASSESHGRPYEQYF.